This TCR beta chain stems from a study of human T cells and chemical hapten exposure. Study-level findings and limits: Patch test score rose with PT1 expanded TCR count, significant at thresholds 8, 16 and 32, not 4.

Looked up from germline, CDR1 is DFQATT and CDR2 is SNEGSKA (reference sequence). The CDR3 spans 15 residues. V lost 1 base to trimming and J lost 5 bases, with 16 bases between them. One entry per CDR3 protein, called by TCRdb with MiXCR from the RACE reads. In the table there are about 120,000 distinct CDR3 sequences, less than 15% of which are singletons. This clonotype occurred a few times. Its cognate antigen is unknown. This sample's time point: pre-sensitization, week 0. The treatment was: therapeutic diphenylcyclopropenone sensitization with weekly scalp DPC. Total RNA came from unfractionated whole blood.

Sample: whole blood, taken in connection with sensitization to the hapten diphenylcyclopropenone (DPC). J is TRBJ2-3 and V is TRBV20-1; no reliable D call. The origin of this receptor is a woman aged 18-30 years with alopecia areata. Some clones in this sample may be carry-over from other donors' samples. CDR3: CSARVGDTVLDTQYF. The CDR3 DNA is TGCAGTGCTAGAGTTGGAGACACCGTCTTAGATACGCAGTATTTT.